This is a list of T cell receptor beta chains from one sample in a study of T cells after yellow fever vaccination. TCRdb used MiXCR to reprocess the 5' RACE reads, holding one entry per CDR3 protein. This table holds around 600,000 distinct CDR3 sequences, around an eighth found once. The specimen was PBMCs, collected on the day of the yellow fever booster vaccination. These receptor sequences come from a man aged 25 to 40 who received the YFV17D yellow fever vaccine. The CDR3 runs from the conserved cysteine through the conserved F or W. The order of the fields is J gene, D gene, clone size, V gene, CDR3 DNA, CDR3 protein. D genes are given only for firm matches. Expanded clones get a size class; other rows say once, few or many, or leave the size out.

J: TRBJ2-7; D: TRBD2; size: -; V: TRBV6-5; DNA: TGTGCCAGCAGTTCGGGACTAGCGGGAGTTGGAGAGCAGTACTTC; CDR3: CASSSGLAGVGEQYF
J: TRBJ1-3; D: -; size: -; V: TRBV6-5; DNA: TGTGCCAGCAGTTACGAACGGGACAAAGGAAACACCATATATTTT; CDR3: CASSYERDKGNTIYF
J: TRBJ2-1; D: -; size: few; V: TRBV12-3/TRBV12-4; DNA: TGTGCCAGCAGTTTAACTAGCTTAGGGGGGAATGAGCAGTTCTTC; CDR3: CASSLTSLGGNEQFF
J: TRBJ1-2; D: TRBD1; size: few; V: TRBV6-1; DNA: TGTGCCAGCAGTCTAGATCCGGGACAGATCTATGGCTACACCTTC; CDR3: CASSLDPGQIYGYTF
J: TRBJ2-1; D: -; size: few; V: TRBV6-2/TRBV6-3; DNA: TGTGCCAGCAGTTGGGTATCGGGAGTGGACAATGAGCAGTTCTTC; CDR3: CASSWVSGVDNEQFF
J: TRBJ2-1; D: -; size: -; V: TRBV12-3/TRBV12-4; DNA: TGTGCCAGCAGTTTAGGCCCCGCAGGGGAACGCGAGCAGTTCTTC; CDR3: CASSLGPAGEREQFF
J: TRBJ2-1; D: TRBD2; size: -; V: TRBV20-1; DNA: TGCAGTGCTAGACCGACTAGCGGGTTTTACAATGAGCAGTTCTTC; CDR3: CSARPTSGFYNEQFF
J: TRBJ2-2; D: -; size: many; V: TRBV28; DNA: TGTGCCAGCAGTTTCGGACAGACTAGGGCCGGGGAGCTGTTTTTT; CDR3: CASSFGQTRAGELFF
J: TRBJ1-5; D: TRBD1; size: few; V: TRBV28; DNA: TGTGCCAGCAGTCCCAGGACAGGGTATAGGAGCAATCAGCCCCAGCATTTT; CDR3: CASSPRTGYRSNQPQHF
J: TRBJ2-2; D: -; size: -; V: TRBV5-6; DNA: TGTGCCAGCAGCTCGACGACAGTGAGTAACACCGGGGAGCTGTTTTTT; CDR3: CASSSTTVSNTGELFF
J: TRBJ1-5; D: -; size: -; V: TRBV23-1; DNA: TGCGCCAGCAGTCAATCGGGCGGGGGGTCCAATGGCAATCAGCCCCAGCATTTT; CDR3: CASSQSGGGSNGNQPQHF
J: TRBJ2-3; D: TRBD2; size: once; V: TRBV4-2; DNA: TGTGCCAGCAGCCAACAGGGAGGGCCGGATACGCAGTATTTT; CDR3: CASSQQGGPDTQYF
J: TRBJ2-7; D: -; size: -; V: TRBV7-2; DNA: TGTGCCAGCAGCTTAGCCACAGCGTACTACGAGCAGTACTTC; CDR3: CASSLATAYYEQYF
J: TRBJ1-5; D: -; size: few; V: TRBV18; DNA: TGTGCCAGCTCACCGACTAGCAATCAGCCCCAGCATTTT; CDR3: CASSPTSNQPQHF
J: TRBJ2-1; D: TRBD2; size: few; V: TRBV6-5; DNA: TGTGCCAGCAGTTTCTCGGGACTAGCGGGGTCTACCTCGGGGAATGAGCAGTTCTTC; CDR3: CASSFSGLAGSTSGNEQFF
J: TRBJ2-3; D: TRBD2; size: -; V: TRBV9; DNA: TGTGCCAGCAGCGTAGCGGCGGGAGATTGGGCCGATACGCAGTATTTT; CDR3: CASSVAAGDWADTQYF
J: TRBJ2-7; D: -; size: -; V: TRBV28; DNA: TGTGCCAGCAGATCCAGTGCTATCTTCTTAAACTACGAGCAGTACTTC; CDR3: CASRSSAIFLNYEQYF
J: TRBJ1-2; D: -; size: few; V: TRBV12-3/TRBV12-4; DNA: TGTGCCAGCAGTCCGCCCATGGACGGCTACACCTTC; CDR3: CASSPPMDGYTF
J: TRBJ1-1; D: -; size: -; V: TRBV12-3/TRBV12-4; DNA: TGTGCCAGCAGCAGTATGCTTGATGCTTTCTTT; CDR3: CASSSMLDAFF
J: TRBJ1-4; D: -; size: few; V: TRBV14; DNA: TGTGCCAGCAGTCAAGGGTATGGAAAACTGTTTTTT; CDR3: CASSQGYGKLFF
J: TRBJ2-3; D: -; size: few; V: TRBV29-1; DNA: TGCAGCGTTGTAGGGGCCCCCTCCACAGATACGCAGTATTTT; CDR3: CSVVGAPSTDTQYF
J: TRBJ2-7; D: TRBD2; size: -; V: TRBV30; DNA: TGTGCCTGGAGTGTTTCCTCGGGGGGTGAGCAGTACTTC; CDR3: CAWSVSSGGEQYF
J: TRBJ2-3; D: -; size: few; V: TRBV5-1; DNA: TGCGCCAGCAGGAGAGATATGACTAGCACAGATACGCAGTATTTT; CDR3: CASRRDMTSTDTQYF
J: TRBJ2-7; D: -; size: -; V: TRBV7-2; DNA: TGTGCCAGCAGCGTAGCCGCACAAGCCGCCTTTTCCCCCTACGAGCAGTACTTC; CDR3: CASSVAAQAAFSPYEQYF
J: TRBJ2-1; D: TRBD2; size: many; V: TRBV5-1; DNA: TGCGCCAGCAGCCCTCAGGCGGGAGGGCCCGGCGGTGAGCAGTTCTTC; CDR3: CASSPQAGGPGGEQFF
J: TRBJ2-2; D: -; size: few; V: TRBV5-4; DNA: TGTGCCAGCAGCCAGGAAGCGGCGCGAACCGGGGAGCTGTTTTTT; CDR3: CASSQEAARTGELFF
J: TRBJ2-3; D: -; size: -; V: TRBV7-6; DNA: TGTGCCAGCAGCGATCTAAAAGGACACACAAACGCAGATACGCAGTATTTT; CDR3: CASSDLKGHTNADTQYF
J: TRBJ1-4; D: -; size: -; V: TRBV15; DNA: TGTGCCACCAGCAGAGAAGGGGGGCGCGCTGAAAAACTGTTTTTT; CDR3: CATSREGGRAEKLFF
J: TRBJ2-3; D: TRBD2; size: -; V: TRBV29-1; DNA: TGCAGCGCTGAAAGCGGGAGTGGAGATACGCAGTATTTT; CDR3: CSAESGSGDTQYF
J: TRBJ1-2; D: -; size: few; V: TRBV6-5; DNA: TGTGCCAGCAGTTACCTGGGGATTAACTATGGCTACACCTTC; CDR3: CASSYLGINYGYTF
J: TRBJ2-4; D: -; size: -; V: TRBV5-1; DNA: TGCGCCAGCAGCTTGGGTGATGCGGGAGCCAAAAACATTCAGTACTTC; CDR3: CASSLGDAGAKNIQYF
J: TRBJ2-1; D: TRBD1; size: few; V: TRBV7-9; DNA: TGTGCCAGCAGCTCCGAAAGGGACAGGGGGGGCAATGAGCAGTTCTTC; CDR3: CASSSERDRGGNEQFF
J: TRBJ2-7; D: -; size: few; V: TRBV19; DNA: TGTGCCAGTACTATCGGGAGCCAATCCTACGAGCAGTACTTC; CDR3: CASTIGSQSYEQYF
J: TRBJ2-1; D: TRBD1; size: -; V: TRBV5-6; DNA: TGTGCCAGCAGCTACCTAGACAGGGCAAATGAGCAGTTCTTC; CDR3: CASSYLDRANEQFF
J: TRBJ1-1; D: -; size: few; V: TRBV6-1; DNA: TGTGCCAGCAACCTGCTAGGGGGTCGGAACACTGAAGCTTTCTTT; CDR3: CASNLLGGRNTEAFF
J: TRBJ2-1; D: -; size: few; V: TRBV5-1; DNA: TGCGCCAGCAGCGCTGCCGGGACAAGGATAGGGGGCTACAATGAGCAGTTCTTC; CDR3: CASSAAGTRIGGYNEQFF
J: TRBJ2-3; D: TRBD2; size: few; V: TRBV10-2; DNA: TGCGCCAGCAGTGTCCTAGCGGGCCTTAGCACAGATACGCAGTATTTT; CDR3: CASSVLAGLSTDTQYF
J: TRBJ1-2; D: -; size: -; V: TRBV7-2; DNA: TGTGCCAGCAGCTTAGCCCCAGGGGAGGGTGGCTACACCTTC; CDR3: CASSLAPGEGGYTF
J: TRBJ2-1; D: -; size: -; V: TRBV5-4; DNA: TGTGCCAGCAGCTTGTTTCTCAACAATGAGCAGTTCTTC; CDR3: CASSLFLNNEQFF
J: TRBJ1-5; D: -; size: few; V: TRBV20-1; DNA: TGCAGTGCTAGACAGACTTATAGCAATCAGCCCCAGCATTTT; CDR3: CSARQTYSNQPQHF
J: TRBJ2-7; D: TRBD1; size: -; V: TRBV20-1; DNA: TGCAGTGCTGAGGCCGGGACAGGGACCGAGCAGTACTTC; CDR3: CSAEAGTGTEQYF
J: TRBJ2-2; D: TRBD2; size: many; V: TRBV6-2/TRBV6-3; DNA: TGTGCCAGCCGGGTAGCGGGTCACCGGGCCGGGGAGCTGTTTTTT; CDR3: CASRVAGHRAGELFF
J: TRBJ2-1; D: TRBD1; size: few; V: TRBV24-1; DNA: TGTGCCACCAGTGAAGATACCGGGACAGGATTACGGGATGAGCAGTTCTTC; CDR3: CATSEDTGTGLRDEQFF
J: TRBJ2-3; D: -; size: -; V: TRBV5-4; DNA: TGTGCCAGCAGCTTGGCCGTCCTAGCTAGCACAGATACGCAGTATTTT; CDR3: CASSLAVLASTDTQYF
J: TRBJ2-4; D: TRBD1; size: many; V: TRBV7-9; DNA: TGTGCCAGCAGCTCTCCTCGGACAGGGAACATTCAGTACTTC; CDR3: CASSSPRTGNIQYF